This T cell receptor beta chain was profiled in a study of human T cells and chemical hapten exposure. Study observations and caveats: Higher patch test scores went with higher counts of PT1 expanded TCRs. Significantly more large CDR3 similarity clusters arose among expanded TCRs than among controls.

The library tagged each cDNA molecule with unique molecular identifiers. TCRdb processed the RACE reads anew with MiXCR; each CDR3 protein has one entry. The sample yields tens of thousands of distinct CDR3 sequences, 10% to 15% seen once. This clonotype has a handful of counts. Its antigen is not known. Time point described: patch test 3, about 24 weeks after DPC sensitization. Treatment of the sample: therapeutic diphenylcyclopropenone sensitization with weekly scalp DPC. The study enrolled 18 to 70-year-old alopecia patients suitable for DPC. The CDR3 sequence is 13 residues long. Trimming removed 0 bases from V and 3 bases from J, with 9 bases in between. Germline assignment: CDR1 DFQATT and CDR2 SNEGSKA (reference sequence).

This TCR came from a woman between 45 and 60 years old with alopecia areata. Some clones in this sample may be carry-over from other donors' samples. The sequencing used whole blood, collected in connection with sensitization to the hapten diphenylcyclopropenone (DPC). The rearrangement joins TRBV20-1 to TRBJ2-7; the D gene is possibly TRBD1 (6 bases). In DNA form, the CDR3 reads TGCAGTGCTAGAGACTACAGGGACTACGAGCAGTACTTC. Its protein is CSARDYRDYEQYF.